What follows describes a single T cell receptor (beta chain). This specimen belongs to a study of blood T cells in healthy people across ages. Trimming removed 6 bases from V and 11 bases from J, with 22 bases in between. The CDR3 has 13 amino acids. Per the germline V gene, CDR1 is DFQATT and CDR2 is SNEGSKA (reference sequence). Using a J-beta primer mix together with a sample-barcoded 5' primer, a second PCR was run for roughly 7 to 12 cycles. TCRdb passed the 5' RACE reads through MiXCR, listing each CDR3 protein once. The table records about 1.5 million distinct CDR3 sequences, around 40% of them present only once.

Sample: blood. The sequence was collected from a woman aged 18-30 years in good health. The rearrangement links TRBV20-1 to TRBJ2-5, with D perhaps matching TRBD2 (5 bases). This CDR3 reads CSARSGSGNEQYF. Here the CDR3 DNA reads TGCAGTGCACGTTCCGGGTCCGGGAATGAGCAGTACTTC.